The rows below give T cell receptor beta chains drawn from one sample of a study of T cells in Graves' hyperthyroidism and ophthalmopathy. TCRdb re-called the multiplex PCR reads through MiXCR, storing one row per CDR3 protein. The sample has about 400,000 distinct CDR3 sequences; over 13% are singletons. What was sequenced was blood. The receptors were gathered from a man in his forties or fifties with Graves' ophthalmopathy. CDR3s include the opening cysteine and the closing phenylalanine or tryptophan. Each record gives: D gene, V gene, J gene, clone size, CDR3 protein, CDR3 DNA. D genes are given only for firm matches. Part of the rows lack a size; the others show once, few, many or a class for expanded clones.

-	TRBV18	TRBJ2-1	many	CASSRADNEQFF	TGTGCCAGCTCACGGGCGGACAATGAGCAGTTCTTC
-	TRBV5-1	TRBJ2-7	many	CASRLEGEQYF	TGCGCCAGCAGATTGGAGGGCGAGCAGTACTTC
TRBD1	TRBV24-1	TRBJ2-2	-	CATGRTGGLTGELFF	TGTGCCACCGGTAGGACAGGGGGACTCACCGGGGAGCTGTTTTTT
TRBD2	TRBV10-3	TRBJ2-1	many	CAISEPGTSWNEQFF	TGTGCCATCAGTGAACCAGGGACTAGCTGGAATGAGCAGTTCTTC
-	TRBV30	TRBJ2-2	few	CAWIRAGDTGELFF	TGTGCCTGGATAAGGGCAGGGGACACCGGGGAGCTGTTTTTT
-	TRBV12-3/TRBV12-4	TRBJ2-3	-	CASTTPWGSPSPDTQYF	TGTGCCAGCACCACACCCTGGGGTAGCCCTTCCCCAGATACGCAGTATTTT
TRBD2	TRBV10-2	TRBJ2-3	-	CASSEGLAGEDTQYF	TGCGCCAGCAGTGAGGGATTAGCGGGTGAAGATACGCAGTATTTT
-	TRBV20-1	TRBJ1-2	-	CSARHPGRGNYGYTF	TGCAGTGCTAGACATCCGGGGAGAGGGAACTATGGCTACACCTTC
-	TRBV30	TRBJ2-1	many	CAWNRDWDNEQFF	TGTGCCTGGAACCGGGACTGGGACAATGAGCAGTTCTTC
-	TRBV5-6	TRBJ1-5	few	CASSLGGFSQPQHF	TGTGCCAGCAGCTTGGGTGGGTTCTCTCAGCCCCAGCATTTT
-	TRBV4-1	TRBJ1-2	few	CASSQERQAYGYTF	TGCGCCAGCAGCCAAGAGCGACAGGCCTATGGCTACACCTTC
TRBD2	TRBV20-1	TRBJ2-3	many	CSARDPTSGSRRDTQYF	TGCAGTGCTAGAGATCCGACTAGCGGGAGTCGTAGAGATACGCAGTATTTT
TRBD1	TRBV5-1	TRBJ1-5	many	CASSISDRDNQPQHF	TGCGCCAGCAGCATTTCGGACAGGGACAATCAGCCCCAGCATTTT
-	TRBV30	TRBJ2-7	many	CAWSDLYEQYF	TGTGCCTGGAGTGACCTCTACGAGCAGTACTTC
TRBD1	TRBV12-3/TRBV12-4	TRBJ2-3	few	CASSGRGLADTQYF	TGTGCCAGCAGTGGCAGGGGGCTAGCAGATACGCAGTATTTT
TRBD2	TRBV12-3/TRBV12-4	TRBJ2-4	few	CASSLGPQKSGLARNIQYF	TGTGCCAGCAGTTTGGGGCCCCAAAAAAGCGGACTAGCGAGAAACATTCAGTACTTC
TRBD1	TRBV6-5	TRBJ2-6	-	CASSYSIGQGGGANVLTF	TGTGCCAGCAGTTACTCGATTGGACAGGGTGGTGGGGCCAACGTCCTGACTTTC
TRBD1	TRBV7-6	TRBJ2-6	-	CASSGLTGVTGANVLTF	TGTGCCAGCAGCGGCTTAACAGGGGTTACTGGGGCCAACGTCCTGACTTTC
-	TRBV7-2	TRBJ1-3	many	CATAQASGNTIYF	TGTGCCACCGCCCAGGCTTCTGGAAACACCATATATTTT
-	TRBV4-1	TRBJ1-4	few	CASSQDPGQEKLFF	TGCGCCAGCAGCCAAGATCCCGGACAGGAAAAACTGTTTTTT
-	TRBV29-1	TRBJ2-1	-	CSCRELNNEQFF	TGCAGCTGCCGGGAGCTCAACAATGAGCAGTTCTTC
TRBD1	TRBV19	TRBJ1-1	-	CASRPFTGQGHTEAFF	TGTGCCAGTAGACCGTTTACCGGACAGGGGCACACTGAAGCTTTCTTT
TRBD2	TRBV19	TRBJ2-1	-	CASSIVSSGRFDEQFF	TGTGCCAGTAGTATAGTTTCTAGCGGGAGGTTCGATGAGCAGTTCTTC
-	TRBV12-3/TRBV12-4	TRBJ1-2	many	CASSHTGRTNYGYTF	TGTGCCAGCAGTCACACAGGGAGAACTAACTATGGCTACACCTTC
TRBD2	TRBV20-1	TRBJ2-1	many	CSAWFTSGRSYNEQFF	TGCAGTGCCTGGTTTACTAGCGGGAGATCCTACAATGAGCAGTTCTTC
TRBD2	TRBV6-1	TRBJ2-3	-	CASSYSGARTDTQYF	TGTGCCAGCAGTTATAGCGGGGCGCGCACAGATACGCAGTATTTT
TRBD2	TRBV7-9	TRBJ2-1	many	CASSLVRATREAYNEQFF	TGTGCCAGCAGCTTAGTTAGGGCGACGCGGGAGGCCTACAATGAGCAGTTCTTC
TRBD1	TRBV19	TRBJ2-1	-	CASSMGGTGVGQFF	TGTGCCAGTAGTATGGGAGGGACAGGGGTAGGTCAGTTCTTC
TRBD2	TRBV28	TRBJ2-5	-	CASIPGTSGARAQYF	TGTGCCAGCATCCCGGGGACTAGCGGGGCTAGGGCCCAGTACTTC
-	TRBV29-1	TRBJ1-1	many	CSVESGVNTEAFF	TGCAGCGTTGAATCTGGGGTAAACACTGAAGCTTTCTTT
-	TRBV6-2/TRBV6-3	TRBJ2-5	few	CASSYSRRAEEKETQYF	TGTGCCAGCAGTTACTCGCGACGTGCGGAGGAGAAAGAGACCCAGTACTTC
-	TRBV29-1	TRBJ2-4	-	CSVLSPIGNIQYF	TGCAGCGTACTCAGTCCGATTGGAAACATTCAGTACTTC
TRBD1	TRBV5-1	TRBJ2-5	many	CASSPAGQGLETQYF	TGCGCCAGCAGCCCGGCGGGACAGGGTCTAGAGACCCAGTACTTC
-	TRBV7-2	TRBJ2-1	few	CASSLVSMSYNEQFF	TGTGCCAGCAGCTTAGTTAGCATGTCCTACAATGAGCAGTTCTTC
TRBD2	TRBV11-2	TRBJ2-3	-	CASSFGLAGGIGDTQYF	TGTGCCAGCAGCTTCGGACTAGCGGGAGGCATCGGAGATACGCAGTATTTT
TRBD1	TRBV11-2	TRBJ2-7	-	CASSLGRGTGGDYEQYF	TGTGCCAGCAGCTTAGGGAGGGGGACAGGGGGAGACTACGAGCAGTACTTC
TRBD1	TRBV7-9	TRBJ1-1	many	CASSLARQGNTEAFF	TGTGCCAGCAGCTTAGCCCGACAGGGGAACACTGAAGCTTTCTTT
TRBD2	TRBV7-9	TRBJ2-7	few	CASSKAAGGDEQYF	TGTGCCAGCAGCAAAGCAGCGGGAGGGGACGAGCAGTACTTC
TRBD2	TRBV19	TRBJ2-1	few	CASSMMGGSPYNEQFF	TGTGCCAGTAGTATGATGGGCGGGAGCCCCTACAATGAGCAGTTCTTC
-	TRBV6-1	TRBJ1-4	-	CASSPIEKLFF	TGTGCCAGCAGCCCGATCGAAAAACTGTTTTTT
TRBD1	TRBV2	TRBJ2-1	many	CASIENRGYNEQFF	TGTGCCAGCATTGAGAACAGGGGCTACAATGAGCAGTTCTTC
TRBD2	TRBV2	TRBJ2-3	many	CASSVSGRAGDTQYF	TGTGCCAGCAGTGTGTCCGGGAGGGCCGGGGATACGCAGTATTTT
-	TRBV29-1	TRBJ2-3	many	CSVEETRTQYF	TGCAGCGTTGAAGAAACGAGGACGCAGTATTTT
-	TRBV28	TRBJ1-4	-	CASSPRGVDEKLFF	TGTGCCAGCAGTCCTAGGGGGGTAGATGAAAAACTGTTTTTT
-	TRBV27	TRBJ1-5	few	CASSPTRGSQPQHF	TGTGCCAGCAGTCCCACCCGGGGATCTCAGCCCCAGCATTTT
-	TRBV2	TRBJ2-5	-	CASSEGGLQIRETQYF	TGTGCCAGCAGTGAAGGGGGACTCCAGATTAGAGAGACCCAGTACTTC
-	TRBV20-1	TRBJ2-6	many	CSARDRLARSGANVLTF	TGCAGTGCTAGAGATAGGCTAGCGCGCTCTGGGGCCAACGTCCTGACTTTC
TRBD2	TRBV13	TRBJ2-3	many	CASSWGLAGVSNTQYF	TGTGCCAGCAGCTGGGGACTAGCGGGAGTTTCCAATACGCAGTATTTT
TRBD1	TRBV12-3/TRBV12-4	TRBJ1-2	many	CASTGAGGFGYTF	TGTGCCAGCACGGGGGCAGGGGGTTTTGGCTACACCTTC
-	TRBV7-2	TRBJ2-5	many	CASSLGFGETQYF	TGTGCCAGCAGCTTAGGTTTCGGGGAGACCCAGTACTTC
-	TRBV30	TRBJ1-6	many	CAWSVGGEYSPLHF	TGTGCCTGGAGTGTCGGGGGTGAATATTCACCCCTCCACTTT
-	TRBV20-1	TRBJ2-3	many	CSAGGSVTDTQYF	TGCAGTGCGGGGGGTAGCGTCACAGATACGCAGTATTTT
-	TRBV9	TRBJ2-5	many	CASSVGATEGETQYF	TGTGCCAGCAGCGTAGGTGCCACGGAGGGAGAGACCCAGTACTTC
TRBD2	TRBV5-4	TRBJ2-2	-	CASSRGLAGDTGELFF	TGTGCCAGCAGCCGGGGACTAGCGGGAGACACCGGGGAGCTGTTTTTT